A selection of T cell receptor beta chains follows, all from one sample in a study of spatial heterogeneity in lung cancer. TCRdb ran MiXCR on the 5' RACE reads and lists one entry per CDR3 protein. The sample consists of roughly 10,000 distinct CDR3 sequences, less than 15% of them appearing once. Sequenced here: lung tumor tissue, sampled at surgery. Receptors were obtained from a male donor with early-stage non-small cell lung cancer. Both conserved end residues are part of each CDR3. Fields, in order: D gene, V gene, clone size, J gene, CDR3 DNA, CDR3 protein. A D gene is named only where the DNA matches it firmly. Size is omitted from some rows. Given values are once, few, many or a class for expanded clones.

>-|TRBV23-1|-|TRBJ1-6
TGCGCCAGCAGCCAAACTGGGGGGGACCCTAATTCACCCCTCCACTTT
CASSQTGGDPNSPLHF
>-|TRBV27|medium-sized|TRBJ2-7
TGTGCCAGCAGTTTATATCCCCCTAATCTAGGGGGAGAGACCTACGAGCAGTACTTC
CASSLYPPNLGGETYEQYF
>-|TRBV5-1|many|TRBJ1-1
TGCGCCAGCAGCTTACAGGGAGGAGAGTTGGCGACTGAAGCTTTCTTT
CASSLQGGELATEAFF
>TRBD1|TRBV24-1|medium-sized|TRBJ2-3
TGTGCCACCAGTCGACAGGGGTCAGATACGCAGTATTTT
CATSRQGSDTQYF
>-|TRBV7-6|-|TRBJ2-7
TGTGCCAGCAGCTTAGGAGGCGGCAGGGCGCACTTC
CASSLGGGRAHF
>-|TRBV14|many|TRBJ2-2
TGTGCCAGCAGCCAAGAAGGTCGAACCGGGGAGCTGTTTTTT
CASSQEGRTGELFF
>-|TRBV15|many|TRBJ2-1
TGTGCCACCAGCAGAGATACTAGCCTCGATAGGGAGAATGAGCAGTTCTTC
CATSRDTSLDRENEQFF
>-|TRBV27|many|TRBJ2-7
-
CASSFGTGTATKYF
>TRBD2|TRBV20-1|-|TRBJ2-2
TGCAGTGCTTTCGAACAGCGGGGGAACACCGGGGAGCTGTTTTTT
CSAFEQRGNTGELFF
>-|TRBV24-1|medium-sized|TRBJ1-1
TGTGCCACCAGGTCGGGCGAAATACAGGAAGCTTTCTTT
CATRSGEIQEAFF
>TRBD2|TRBV6-6|many|TRBJ2-7
TGTGCCAGCACGTCTAGCGGGGGAACAAACCCAAGCTCCTACGAGCAGTACTTC
CASTSSGGTNPSSYEQYF
>TRBD2|TRBV20-1|many|TRBJ2-3
TGCAGTGCTAGCTCCCTAGCGGTGGGGACAGATACGCAGTATTTT
CSASSLAVGTDTQYF
>-|TRBV20-1|medium-sized|TRBJ1-1
TGCAGTGCCAAGTGGGCCCTTAGGGGAACTGAAGCTTTCTTT
CSAKWALRGTEAFF
>-|TRBV29-1|many|TRBJ2-5
TGCAGCGTCGGCCGGGCGGGAAGAGGTGGAGAGACCCAGTACTTC
CSVGRAGRGGETQYF
>TRBD1|TRBV29-1|medium-sized|TRBJ2-3
TGCAGCGCACATCCCGGGACAGGAGGCACAGATACGCAGTATTTT
CSAHPGTGGTDTQYF
>TRBD1|TRBV30|few|TRBJ2-3
TGTGCCTGTAGTCCGGGACAGCGAAGCACAGATACGCAGTATTTT
CACSPGQRSTDTQYF
>-|TRBV13|few|TRBJ1-1
TGTGCCACCGGAGGAACTGAAGCTTTCTTT
CATGGTEAFF
>-|TRBV5-6|many|TRBJ2-2
TGTGCCAGCAGCCGTGCCCGGGGCGTCGAAACCGGGGAGCTGTTTTTT
CASSRARGVETGELFF
>-|TRBV29-1|many|TRBJ1-5
TGCAGCGTTGTCAGTGGCGGCAATCAGCCCCAGCATTTT
CSVVSGGNQPQHF
>-|TRBV6-6|few|TRBJ2-6
TGTGCCAGCAGTTACGAGTCTGGGGCCAACGTCCTGACTTTC
CASSYESGANVLTF
>TRBD1|TRBV9|many|TRBJ1-5
TGTGCCAGCAGCCGGGGGACAGAAAGCAATCAGCCCCAGCATTTT
CASSRGTESNQPQHF
>-|TRBV10-3|many|TRBJ2-1
TGTGCCATCAGTGAGGGTAGGGTACTCTTCAATGAGCAGTTCTTC
CAISEGRVLFNEQFF
>-|TRBV19|medium-sized|TRBJ2-1
TGTGCCAGTAGTATAGGGGGTAGTTGGGTGAATGAGCAGTTCTTC
CASSIGGSWVNEQFF
>-|TRBV25-1|many|TRBJ2-7
TGTGCCAGCAGGAAGAACTACGAGCAGTACTTC
CASRKNYEQYF
>-|TRBV2|few|TRBJ2-7
TGTGCCAGCAGGCGTACCCTCTTAGGGGGCGAGCAGTACTTC
CASRRTLLGGEQYF
>-|TRBV20-1|-|TRBJ1-3
TGCAGTGCCTCTGAGGGACAAGCTGGAAACACCATATATTTT
CSASEGQAGNTIYF
>-|TRBV20-1|many|TRBJ1-6
TGCAGTGCTAGAGATGGCCCACTTGGAGGGATTTCACCCCTCCACTTT
CSARDGPLGGISPLHF
>-|TRBV10-3|many|TRBJ2-3
TGTGCCATCAGTGGTGGGACCCGCACCCTCACAGATACGCAGTATTTT
CAISGGTRTLTDTQYF
>-|TRBV14|many|TRBJ2-2
TGTGCCAGCAGCCCCTGGGCGGCCGCGAACACCGGGGAGCTGTTTTTT
CASSPWAAANTGELFF
>-|TRBV7-2|few|TRBJ1-1
TGTGCCAGCAGCGTACAGGGATACACTGAAGCTTTCTTT
CASSVQGYTEAFF
>TRBD1|TRBV11-1|many|TRBJ2-5
TGTGCCAGCAGCCTGGGACAGCTAGAGACCCAGTACTTC
CASSLGQLETQYF
>-|TRBV5-6|medium-sized|TRBJ2-2
TGTGCCAGCAGCTTGGCATGGGACACCGGGGAGCTGTTTTTT
CASSLAWDTGELFF
>TRBD2|TRBV9|many|TRBJ2-7
TGTGCCAGCAGCGTAAGCGGGACCTTCTCCTACGAGCAGTACTTC
CASSVSGTFSYEQYF
>-|TRBV7-9|many|TRBJ2-1
TGTGCCAGCAGCTTAGCGGGAGGTCCGAATGAGCAGTTCTTC
CASSLAGGPNEQFF
>-|TRBV11-3|many|TRBJ1-2
TGTGCCAGCAGCCCATCATGGGGGGGAGTGAACTATGGCTACACCTTC
CASSPSWGGVNYGYTF
>TRBD2|TRBV7-9|medium-sized|TRBJ2-3
TGTGCCAGCATCCCCGGGACTAGCGCCACAGATACGCAGTATTTT
CASIPGTSATDTQYF
>-|TRBV6-6|few|TRBJ2-3
TGTGCCAGCAGTCAAAGGCTAGGGGGCACAGATACGCAGTATTTT
CASSQRLGGTDTQYF
>TRBD2|TRBV14|many|TRBJ2-1
TGTGCCAGCAGCCAAACTAGACTAGCGGGAGTCAATGAGCAGTTCTTC
CASSQTRLAGVNEQFF
>-|TRBV18|-|TRBJ1-5
TGTGCCAGCTCACCGAGTCGGAGCAGCAATCAGCCCCAGCATTTT
CASSPSRSSNQPQHF
>TRBD1|TRBV6-2/TRBV6-3|medium-sized|TRBJ2-4
TGTGCCAGCAGTATGGGACAGAAAAACATTCAGTACTTC
CASSMGQKNIQYF
>-|TRBV27|medium-sized|TRBJ2-4
TGTGCCAGCAGTTTATCTAGTCGTGGCAGGGGTTCGAACATTCAGTACTTC
CASSLSSRGRGSNIQYF
>TRBD1|TRBV2|few|TRBJ2-3
TGTGCCAGCGGACAGGGCACAGATACGCAGTATTTT
CASGQGTDTQYF
>-|TRBV20-1|medium-sized|TRBJ1-1
TGCAGTGCTAACTCTAGGGGGAGGAACACTGAAGCTTTCTTT
CSANSRGRNTEAFF
>-|TRBV2|medium-sized|TRBJ2-1
TGTGCCAGCAGTGAAGAGCTAGAGCAGTTCTTC
CASSEELEQFF
>TRBD1|TRBV19|many|TRBJ1-4
TGTGCCAGCCGGACAGGATGGGAAAAACTGTTTTTT
CASRTGWEKLFF
>TRBD1|TRBV29-1|medium-sized|TRBJ2-7
TGCAGCGCAGAAAGACAGGGAACCTCCTACGAGCAGTACTTC
CSAERQGTSYEQYF
>TRBD1|TRBV6-1|many|TRBJ1-6
TGTGCCAGCAGTGAGTTGGGACAGGGCTATAATTCACCCCTCCACTTT
CASSELGQGYNSPLHF
>-|TRBV7-9|many|TRBJ2-1
TGTGCCAGCAGCTTAGTGGAGTTAAATGAGCAGTTCTTC
CASSLVELNEQFF
>TRBD1|TRBV6-1|many|TRBJ1-6
TGTGCCAGCAGTGGAGGACAGGGCCGCTCCTATAATTCACCCCTCCACTTT
CASSGGQGRSYNSPLHF
>TRBD2|TRBV19|many|TRBJ2-5
TGTGCCAGTGGGGCTAGCGGGAGGGCCGCGGAGACCCAGTACTTC
CASGASGRAAETQYF
>-|TRBV27|many|TRBJ2-7
TGTGCCAGCAGTTTATCGAGGTCCGGGTTTCTCGAGCAGTACTTC
CASSLSRSGFLEQYF
>-|TRBV5-1|many|TRBJ2-7
TGCGCCAGCAGCTCGCAAGCCGGTCTAGAACGGCAGTACTTC
CASSSQAGLERQYF
>-|TRBV20-1|many|TRBJ1-6
TGCAGTGCCCCCCACCAGGGGAAACTTAATTCACCCCTCCACTTT
CSAPHQGKLNSPLHF
>TRBD2|TRBV11-1|many|TRBJ2-1
TGTGCCAGCAGCTTACAAGGACTAGCGGGATCAGTTTACGATGAGCAGTTCTTC
CASSLQGLAGSVYDEQFF
>-|TRBV21-1|large|TRBJ2-1
TGTGCCAGCAGCAAAGATCGGGCGCGGGGGGCCTCCTACAATGAGCAGTTCTTC
CASSKDRARGASYNEQFF